These 14 T cell receptor beta chains originate from one sample sequenced in a study of cytomegalovirus exposure and HLA in healthy donors. In the PCR, 60 Vbeta and 13 Jbeta primers were used. The repertoire was sequenced with immunoSEQ multiplex PCR; TCRdb's copy has only in-frame clones and lacks some. The repertoire holds about 140,000 clones, with 70% to 90% as singletons. The specimen was PBMCs. All receptors derive from a middle-aged woman in good health and CMV-seronegative.

The rearrangement joins TRBV28 to TRBJ2-2, with a weak D call TRBD2 (6 bases). In germline, CDR1 is MDHEN, CDR2 SYDVKM. This CDR3 spans 16 amino acids. Trimming removed 6 bases from V and 5 bases from J, with 19 bases in between. The CDR3 loop is CASSPLITRGTGELFF. The CDR3 DNA reads TGTGCCAGCAGCCCGTTAATTACCCGGGGGACCGGGGAGCTGTTTTTT. The whole variable domain, filled in from reference TRBV28 and TRBJ2-2, reads DVKVTQSSRYLVKRTGEKVFLECVQDMDHENMFWYRQDPGLGLRLIYFSYDVKMKEKGDIPEGYSVSREKKERFSLILESASTNQTSMYLCASSPLITRGTGELFFGEGSRLTVL.

V is TRBV13 and J is TRBJ1-1; the match to TRBD1 covers 9 bases. Per the germline V gene, CDR1 is PRHDT and CDR2 is FYEKMQ (reference sequence). V dropped 4 bases and J dropped 2; count of bases not matched to a gene: 2. The CDR3 consists of 14 residues. The CDR3 DNA is TGTGCCAGCAGCTGGACAGGGGCTAACACTGAAGCTTTCTTT. This encodes CASSWTGANTEAFF.

The chain recombines TRBV28 with TRBJ1-2; D is perhaps TRBD1 (5 bases). There are 15 residues in the CDR3. V was clipped by 1 base and J by 4 bases, with 13 bases between them. Germline lookup yields CDR1 MDHEN and CDR2 SYDVKM. The CDR3 protein is CASSLFGGSIYGYTF. DNA of the CDR3: TGTGCCAGCAGTTTATTCGGGGGTTCAATCTATGGCTACACCTTC.

V usage is TRBV27 and J usage is TRBJ2-7; 9 bases are shared with TRBD1. This CDR3 region has 15 residues. V trimming: 5 bases; J trimming: 9 bases; junction bases outside the gene matches: 14. Germline V lookup: CDR1 MNHEY, CDR2 SMNVEV (reference sequence). CDR3 protein: CASSPRPGQGTWQYF. CDR3 nucleotides: TGTGCCAGCAGTCCAAGACCGGGACAGGGTACATGGCAGTACTTC.

The chain combines TRBV2 with TRBJ2-5; possibly TRBD2 for D (6 bases). Trimming left V 5 bases short and J 4 bases short, with 8 bases between. This CDR3 is 12 amino acids long. Germline CDR1 reads SNHLY; CDR2 reads FYNNEI. CDR3 nucleotides: TGTGCCAGCAGTACGGGGGTAGAGACCCAGTACTTC. This encodes CASSTGVETQYF. Looking up the rest from reference TRBV2 and TRBJ2-5 gives the full variable domain: EPEVTQTPSHQVTQMGQEVILRCVPISNHLYFYWYRQILGQKVEFLVSFYNNEISEKSEIFDDQFSVERPDGSNFTLKIRSTKLEDSAMYFCASSTGVETQYFGPGTRLLVL.

The chain is built from TRBV6-5 and TRBJ2-4; possibly TRBD2 for D (6 bases). The CDR3 spans 16 residues. CDR1 is MNHEY, CDR2 SVGAGI, per germline. V was shortened by 0 bases and J by 2 bases, with 11 bases between the two germline ends. The chain's CDR3 is CASSYSTAGTKNIQYF. CDR3 bases: TGTGCCAGCAGTTACTCGACAGCGGGTACCAAAAACATTCAGTACTTC.

V is TRBV2 and J is TRBJ1-5; D ambiguous. The CDR3 sequence is 13 residues long. The germline CDR1 and CDR2 sequences are SNHLY and FYNNEI. V lost 4 bases, J lost 3 bases, and 7 bases lay in between. The CDR3 DNA sequence: TGTGCCAGCAGTGGTCAGTCCAATCAGCCCCAGCATTTT. Protein product: CASSGQSNQPQHF.

V gene TRBV29-1 combines with J gene TRBJ2-1; tentatively, D is TRBD1 (6 bases). Germline CDR1 reads SQVTM; CDR2 reads ANQGSEA. The V end lost 7 bases, the J end lost 6 bases, and 13 bases lay between the germline ends. This CDR3 has 12 amino acids. CDR3 amino acids: CSAWTVGNEQFF. The DNA of the CDR3 is TGCAGCGCTTGGACAGTCGGCAATGAGCAGTTCTTC.

This clone was recorded only once. This chain links TRBV7-9 with TRBJ2-5, with TRBD1 matching over 10 bases. Germline V CDR1 and CDR2: SEHNR, FQNEAQ (reference sequence). V was clipped by 5 bases and J by 2 bases; unmatched bases: 5. This CDR3 contains 15 residues. The CDR3 DNA sequence: TGTGCCAGCAGCCACGACAGGGGGCGACAAGAGACCCAGTACTTC. The encoded protein is CASSHDRGRQETQYF.

The chain links TRBV7-8 to TRBJ2-7; 9 nucleotides agree with TRBD2. V was clipped by 5 bases and J by 0 bases; unmatched bases: 5. CDR3 length: 15 amino acids. Germline CDR1 SGHVS, CDR2 FQNEAQ. This chain's CDR3 is CASSLPGLASYEQYF. CDR3 coding DNA: TGTGCCAGCAGCCTCCCGGGACTAGCCTCCTACGAGCAGTACTTC.

This sequence joins TRBV18 and TRBJ2-3, with 9 bases fitting TRBD1. CDR1 is KGHSH, CDR2 LQKENI, per germline. V dropped 2 bases and J dropped 6; count of bases not matched to a gene: 3. This CDR3 has 14 amino acids. CDR3 in amino acids: CASSPTGGSDTQYF. CDR3 sequence (DNA): TGTGCCAGCTCACCAACAGGGGGCAGCGATACGCAGTATTTT.

The V gene is TRBV2, the J gene TRBJ2-1, with a possible D match to TRBD2 (6 bases). Trimming stripped 2 bases from V and 4 bases from J, with 12 bases between. The CDR3 spans 15 residues. Per germline, CDR1 SNHLY and CDR2 FYNNEI. CDR3 sequence: CASSELGEEYNEQFF. Written as DNA, the CDR3 is TGTGCCAGCAGTGAATTGGGGGAGGAGTACAATGAGCAGTTCTTC.

The chain carries TRBV30 and TRBJ1-4; TRBD1 matches 9 bases. Looked up from germline, CDR1 is GTSNPN and CDR2 is SVGIG (reference sequence). This CDR3 contains 14 residues. With V trimmed by 2 bases and J by 7 bases, 5 bases remained unmatched. CDR3 in DNA: TGTGCCTGGAGTCCGGACAGGGGAAGTGAAAAACTGTTTTTT. Its translation: CAWSPDRGSEKLFF.

V is TRBV6-1 and J is TRBJ2-3; 14 bases are shared with TRBD2. CDR1 is MNHNS, CDR2 SASEGT, per germline. The CDR3 consists of 16 residues. V shed 4 bases, J shed 4 bases, and the junction held 4 bases outside the gene matches. In DNA form, the CDR3 reads TGTGCCAGCAGTGGACTAGCGGGAGGGGCAGCAGATACGCAGTATTTT. Its protein product is CASSGLAGGAADTQYF.